The 12 T cell receptor beta chains reported below all come from one sample, sequenced in a study of blood T cell repertoires in COVID-19 (TCRdb year 2020). The library was prepared using the immunoSEQ multiplex PCR assay. TCRdb obtained this table from immuneACCESS and retained in-frame rearrangements with V and J assigned. These tables miss some clones; where compared with another copy, unresolved V genes account for less than half of the shortfall, and the remainder is unexplained. The sample contains more than 50,000 clones, about three quarters of them found a single time. The ten most abundant clones make up roughly half of the sample. Material for sequencing was peripheral blood. These receptors originate from a woman over 75 with acute or convalescent COVID-19.

The V call is TRBV28, the J call TRBJ1-2; TRBD1 might be the D (6 bases). Trimming removed 6 bases from V and 0 bases from J, with 20 bases in between. CDR3 length: 17 amino acids. Germline V gene data show CDR1 as MDHEN and CDR2 as SYDVKM. The CDR3 DNA sequence: TGTGCCAGCAGCCTTATCGGGGGGGGCGGAGCTAACTATGGCTACACCTTC. Its translation: CASSLIGGGGANYGYTF.

This clone has a handful of counts. The V gene is TRBV30, the J gene TRBJ2-2; D may correspond to TRBD1 or TRBD2 (5 bases each). V lost 7 bases and J lost 3, with 9 bases in between. The germline gives CDR1 GTSNPN, CDR2 SVGIG (reference sequence). CDR3 length: 12 amino acids. CDR3 sequence (DNA): TGTGCCTTGGGACCCGACACCGGGGAGCTGTTTTTT. Amino acids: CALGPDTGELFF.

J is TRBJ1-1 and V is TRBV9; no clear D. The CDR3 is 14 residues long. CDR1 and CDR2 from the germline V gene are SGDLS and YYNGEE. The V and J ends lost 0 bases and 1 base respectively, with 7 bases between them. In nucleotides, the CDR3 is TGTGCCAGCAGCGTAGATCCAGAGAACACTGAAGCTTTCTTT. Translation gives CASSVDPENTEAFF.

This clone has just one count. In DNA form, the CDR3 reads TGTGCAAGTCGCTTAAGGACAGGGGGAGGAGAGACCCAGTACTTC. Protein product: CASRLRTGGGETQYF. The rearrangement uses TRBV12-2 and TRBJ2-5; the table's TRBD1 call for D was not verified on the DNA. TRBV12-2 is annotated as a pseudogene. The CDR3 extends over 15 amino acids.

This rearrangement joins TRBV7-3 to TRBJ2-1; 8 bases agree with TRBD2. Germline V CDR1 and CDR2: SGHTA, FQGTGA. The trim removed 3 bases at V and 4 bases at J, leaving 5 bases unmatched. The length of the CDR3 is 15 residues. DNA of the CDR3: TGTGCCAGCAGCTTCAGCGGGAGTGGGTACAATGAGCAGTTCTTC. Its translation is CASSFSGSGYNEQFF.

The gene calls are TRBV6-6 and TRBJ2-7; the D gene is possibly TRBD1 (5 bases). This CDR3 has 13 residues. The V gene's germline CDR1 is MNHNY and CDR2 SVGAGI (reference sequence). Trimming took off 5 bases at V and 6 bases at J, with 14 bases between the two ends. The CDR3 loop is CASSLGPGSEQYF. CDR3 DNA sequence: TGTGCCAGCAGTCTGGGGCCGGGCAGCGAGCAGTACTTC.

This chain joins TRBV6-2 or TRBV6-3 and TRBJ2-7, with D possibly being TRBD2 (5 bases). Germline CDR1 MNHEY, CDR2 SVGEGT. CDR3 length: 17 residues. Trimming cost V 0 bases and J 3 bases, with 18 bases left between them. CDR3 region: CASSYSTRDWQIYEQYF. CDR3 sequence (DNA): TGTGCCAGCAGTTACTCGACGAGGGATTGGCAAATCTACGAGCAGTACTTC.

This chain uses TRBV7-8 with TRBJ1-3, with 8 nucleotides matching TRBD1. Germline values: CDR1 SGHVS, CDR2 FQNEAQ. Germline trimming cut 4 bases from V and 3 bases from J; bases unmatched to any gene: 8. The CDR3 runs 16 residues. This chain's CDR3 is CASSSQGQVFGNTIYF. CDR3 sequence (DNA): TGTGCCAGCAGCTCTCAGGGACAGGTCTTTGGAAACACCATATATTTT.

This clone was picked up a small number of times. The V and J genes are TRBV2 and TRBJ2-1, with 10 bases matching TRBD2. V was clipped by 6 bases and J by 6 bases; unmatched bases: 2. The CDR3 loop spans 13 amino acids. The germline CDR1 and CDR2 sequences are SNHLY and FYNNEI. The chain's CDR3 is CASSSGRANEQFF. CDR3 DNA: TGTGCCAGCAGCAGCGGGAGGGCCAATGAGCAGTTCTTC.

J is TRBJ2-3 and V is TRBV15; TRBD2 matches 8 bases. This CDR3 is built from 16 residues. Germline CDR1 is LNHNV and CDR2 is YYDKDF (reference sequence). V shed 5 bases, J shed 5 bases, and the junction held 12 bases outside the gene matches. The CDR3 DNA reads TGTGCCACCAGCGGGGGGGTGGCGGGAGGCCAAGATACGCAGTATTTT. Protein sequence: CATSGGVAGGQDTQYF.

V is TRBV12-5 and J is TRBJ2-7, with 14 bases aligning to TRBD2. The CDR3 has 16 amino acids. In germline, CDR1 is LGHNT, CDR2 FRNRAP. The V gene end was trimmed by 6 bases and the J gene end by 2 bases; junction bases not matched to a gene: 6. The CDR3 DNA is TGTGCTAGTGGCCCCCGACTAGCGGGAGGGCCCTACGAGCAGTACTTC. Translation gives CASGPRLAGGPYEQYF.

The chain couples TRBV30 to TRBJ2-7; weak D call: TRBD1 (6 bases). Trimming took 2 bases from V and 5 from J, leaving 10 bases between them. The CDR3 runs to 12 residues. CDR1 is GTSNPN, CDR2 SVGIG, per germline (reference sequence). CDR3 DNA sequence: TGTGCCTGGAGTTACTGGGGGCACGAGCAGTACTTC. This gives the protein CAWSYWGHEQYF.